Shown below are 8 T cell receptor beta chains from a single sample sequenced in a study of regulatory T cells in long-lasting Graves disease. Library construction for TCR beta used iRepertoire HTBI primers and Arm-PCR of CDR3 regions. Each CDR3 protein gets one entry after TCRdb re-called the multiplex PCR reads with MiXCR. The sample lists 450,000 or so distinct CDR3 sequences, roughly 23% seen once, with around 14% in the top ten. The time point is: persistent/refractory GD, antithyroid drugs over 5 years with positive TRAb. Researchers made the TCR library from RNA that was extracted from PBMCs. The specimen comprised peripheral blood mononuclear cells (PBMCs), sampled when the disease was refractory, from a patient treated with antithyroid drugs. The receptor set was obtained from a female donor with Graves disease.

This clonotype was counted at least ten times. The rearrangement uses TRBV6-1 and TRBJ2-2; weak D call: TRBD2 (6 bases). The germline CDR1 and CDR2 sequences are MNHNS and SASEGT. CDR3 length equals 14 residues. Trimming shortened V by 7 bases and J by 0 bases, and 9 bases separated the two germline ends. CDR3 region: CASKERANTGELFF. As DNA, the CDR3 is TGTGCCAGCAAAGAGCGGGCGAACACCGGGGAGCTGTTTTTT.

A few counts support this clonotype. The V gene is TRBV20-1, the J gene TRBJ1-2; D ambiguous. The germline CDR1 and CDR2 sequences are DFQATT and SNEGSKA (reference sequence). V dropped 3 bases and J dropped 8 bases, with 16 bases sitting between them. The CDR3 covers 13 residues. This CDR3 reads CSARGIRNGGYTF. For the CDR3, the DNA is TGCAGTGCTAGGGGTATTCGTAATGGGGGCTACACCTTC.

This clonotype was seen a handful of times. The CDR3 reads CASSQGATGELFF. The CDR3 DNA sequence: TGTGCCAGCAGCCAAGGGGCGACCGGGGAGCTGTTTTTT. The V gene is TRBV3-1, the J gene TRBJ2-2; unclear D gene. Deletions cut 1 base from V and 5 bases from J, with 5 bases between. CDR1 LGHDT and CDR2 YNNKEL come from the germline V gene (reference sequence). The CDR3 consists of 13 residues.

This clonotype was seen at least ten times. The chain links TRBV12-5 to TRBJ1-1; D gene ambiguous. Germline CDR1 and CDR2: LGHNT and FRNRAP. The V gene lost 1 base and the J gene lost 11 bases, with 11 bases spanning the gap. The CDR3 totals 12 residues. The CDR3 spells CASGLAGIGAFF. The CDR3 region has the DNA TGTGCTAGTGGTTTGGCCGGGATTGGGGCTTTCTTT.

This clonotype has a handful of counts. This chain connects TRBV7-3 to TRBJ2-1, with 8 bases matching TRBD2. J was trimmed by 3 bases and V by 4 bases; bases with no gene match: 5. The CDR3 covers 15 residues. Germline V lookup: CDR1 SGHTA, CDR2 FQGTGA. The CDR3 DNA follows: TGTGCCAGCAGCTCAATAGCGGGAAACTACAATGAGCAGTTCTTC. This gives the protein CASSSIAGNYNEQFF.

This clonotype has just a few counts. As DNA, the CDR3 is TGTGCCAGCAGTTTTCGCGCCTGGGGCGGCCCCTCCTACGAGCAGTACTTC. It yields the protein CASSFRAWGGPSYEQYF. The chain combines TRBV27 with TRBJ2-7; the D gene is possibly TRBD1 (5 bases). V was shortened by 3 bases and J by 0 bases, with 18 bases between the two germline ends. CDR1 MNHEY and CDR2 SMNVEV come from the germline V gene (reference sequence). The CDR3 covers 17 residues.

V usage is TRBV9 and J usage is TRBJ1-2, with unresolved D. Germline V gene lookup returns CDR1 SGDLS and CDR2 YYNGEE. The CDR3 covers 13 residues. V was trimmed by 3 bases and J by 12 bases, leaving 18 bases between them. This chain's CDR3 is CASSASGIRGHTF. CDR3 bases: TGTGCCAGCAGCGCCTCAGGAATCCGCGGCCACACCTTC. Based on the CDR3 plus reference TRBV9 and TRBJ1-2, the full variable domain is DSGVTQTPKHLITATGQRVTLRCSPRSGDLSVYWYQQSLDQGLQFLIQYYNGEERAKGNILERFSAQQFPDLHSELNLSSLELGDSALYFCASSASGIRGHTFGSGTRLTVV.

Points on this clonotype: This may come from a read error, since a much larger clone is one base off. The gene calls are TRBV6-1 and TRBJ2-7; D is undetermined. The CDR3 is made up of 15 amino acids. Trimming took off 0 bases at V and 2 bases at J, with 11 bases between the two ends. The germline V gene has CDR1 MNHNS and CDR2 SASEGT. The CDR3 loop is CASSEAEKAPYEQYF. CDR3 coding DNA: TGTGCCAGCAGTGAAGCAGAGAAGGCCCCCTACGAGCAGTACTTC.